This entry lists 19 T cell receptor beta chains sequenced from one sample in a study of blood T cell repertoires in COVID-19. The method was immunoSEQ multiplex PCR; TCRdb's version includes in-frame clones alone and lacks a portion of them. The repertoire holds 400,000 or so clones, with approximately 85% as singletons. Material: PBMCs or T cells enriched from blood (not recorded which). Source of these receptors: a woman between 35 and 50 years old with acute COVID-19.

This clone was counted a single time. This chain joins TRBV3-1 (or the pseudogene TRBV3-2) and TRBJ2-3, with 13 nucleotides matching TRBD2. With 8 bases clipped from V and 0 bases from J, the junction kept 2 bases outside the gene matches. The CDR3 runs to 15 residues. CDR1 is LGHDT, CDR2 YNNKEL, per germline (reference sequence). DNA for the CDR3: TGTGCCAGCCGACTAGCGGGGGGCAGCACAGATACGCAGTATTTT. Translation: CASRLAGGSTDTQYF.

V is TRBV20-1 and J is TRBJ2-3; 7 positions match TRBD2. The CDR3 is 15 residues long. J was trimmed by 1 base and V by 3 bases; bases with no gene match: 7. CDR1 is DFQATT, CDR2 SNEGSKA, per germline (reference sequence). The CDR3 DNA reads TGCAGTGCTAGTAGTTCGGGGGGAGGCACAGATACGCAGTATTTT. It encodes CSASSSGGGTDTQYF.

V is TRBV30 and J is TRBJ1-2; D not certain. Germline values: CDR1 GTSNPN, CDR2 SVGIG (reference sequence). V lost 8 bases to trimming and J lost 4 bases, with 23 bases between them. The CDR3 is 15 residues long. The CDR3 DNA is TGTGCCCGGGATGCGGCGGGCCCGGGAGCCTATGGCTACACCTTC. Amino acid sequence: CARDAAGPGAYGYTF.

This sequence joins TRBV4-1 and TRBJ2-1; 9 nucleotides line up with TRBD2. V shed 2 bases, J shed 3 bases, and the junction held 5 bases outside the gene matches. The CDR3 covers 16 residues. Germline CDR1 MGHRA, CDR2 YSYEKL. In DNA, the CDR3 is TGCGCCAGCAGCCAAATAGCGGGGGTCTACTACAATGAGCAGTTCTTC. It yields the protein CASSQIAGVYYNEQFF.

This clone was detected once. The V gene is TRBV7-2, the J gene TRBJ1-1, with D maybe TRBD1 (6 bases). The length of the CDR3 is 16 residues. Deletions cut 1 base from V and 6 bases from J, with 18 bases between. Germline CDR1 and CDR2: SGHTA and FQGNSA. The CDR3 DNA reads TGTGCCAGCAGCTTAGATTCTGGACAGTTGCCTTCTGAAGCTTTCTTT. It is translated as CASSLDSGQLPSEAFF.

The rearrangement joins TRBV5-5 to TRBJ2-1; 7 bases align to TRBD2. CDR3 length: 13 amino acids. Germline values: CDR1 SGHKS, CDR2 YYEKEE (reference sequence). The junction had 3 bases not matched to a gene; V was cut back by 3 bases and J by 6 bases. The CDR3 here is CASSWGGSNEQFF. DNA for the CDR3: TGTGCCAGCAGCTGGGGGGGATCCAATGAGCAGTTCTTC.

The V gene is TRBV5-6, the J gene TRBJ2-7, with D possibly TRBD2 on 5 matching bases. Trimming pared 4 bases from V and 3 bases from J, leaving 14 bases between. This CDR3 has 14 residues. The V gene's germline CDR1 is SGHDT and CDR2 YYEEEE. The DNA of the CDR3 is TGTGCCAGCAGCACACGGACTCCTCGCTACGAGCAGTACTTC. Amino acid sequence: CASSTRTPRYEQYF.

The chain is built from TRBV9 and TRBJ2-2, with D possibly matching TRBD1 (7 bases). V was clipped by 4 bases and J by 4 bases, with 14 bases between them. Germline V gives CDR1 SGDLS, CDR2 YYNGEE. This CDR3 region has 15 residues. The CDR3 loop reads CASSSRQGGTGELFF. The CDR3 coding sequence is TGTGCCAGCAGCTCAAGACAGGGAGGCACCGGGGAGCTGTTTTTT.

The gene calls are TRBV5-1 and TRBJ1-2; a possible D gene is TRBD1 (5 bases). The V and J ends lost 0 bases and 7 bases respectively, with 13 bases between them. Germline-derived CDR1 and CDR2 are SGHRS and YFSETQ. The CDR3 length is 14 residues. CDR3 sequence (DNA): TGCGCCAGCAGCTTGGACAGGTGGGATGGTGGCTACACCTTC. Amino acids: CASSLDRWDGGYTF.

This clone was observed once. The chain employs TRBV7-9 and TRBJ1-1, with TRBD1 matching 9 bases. Germline CDR1 and CDR2: SEHNR and FQNEAQ (reference sequence). The CDR3 length is 18 residues. The ends lost 5 bases at V and 0 bases at J; junction bases unmatched: 13. The DNA of the CDR3 is TGTGCCAGCAGCCCCAGGACAGGGGAGTTTGGAATGAACACTGAAGCTTTCTTT. It codes for CASSPRTGEFGMNTEAFF.

The rearrangement uses TRBV27 and TRBJ1-1; D is undetermined. Trimming took 4 bases from V and 4 from J, leaving 10 bases between them. Germline V lookup: CDR1 MNHEY, CDR2 SMNVEV (reference sequence). The CDR3 is 13 amino acids. Here the CDR3 DNA reads TGTGCCAGCAGTTACCGGTTTGGCACTGAAGCTTTCTTT. It translates to CASSYRFGTEAFF.

This clone was counted a single time. This chain connects TRBV6-4 to TRBJ2-6; 7 bases fit TRBD1. This CDR3 spans 19 amino acids. CDR1 is MRHNA and CDR2 is SNTAGT in the germline V gene. The J segment lost 0 bases and the V segment lost 4 bases, leaving 12 bases of the junction unmatched. In DNA form, the CDR3 reads TGTGCCAGCAGTGCCCGACCGACAGGGTTCGGCTCTGGGGCCAACGTCCTGACTTTC. This codes for CASSARPTGFGSGANVLTF.

This sequence joins TRBV15 and TRBJ2-3; 15 bases map to TRBD2. Germline lookup yields CDR1 LNHNV and CDR2 YYDKDF (reference sequence). This CDR3 is 15 amino acids long. V trimming: 8 bases; J trimming: 0 bases; junction bases outside the gene matches: 0. The CDR3 region has the DNA TGTGCCACCGGGACTAGCGGGGGGAGCACAGATACGCAGTATTTT. Translating it yields CATGTSGGSTDTQYF.

This chain links TRBV18 with TRBJ2-7, with 7 bases matching TRBD1. Looked up from germline, CDR1 is KGHSH and CDR2 is LQKENI. The CDR3 extends over 13 amino acids. J lost 7 bases, V lost 3 bases, and 6 bases had no gene match. The CDR3 DNA reads as TGTGCCAGCTCACCTGTCGGCAGGGGGGAGCAGTACTTC. It is translated as CASSPVGRGEQYF.

The gene calls are TRBV10-3 and TRBJ2-1; 8 bases map to TRBD2. The J segment lost 8 bases and the V segment lost 11 bases, leaving 17 bases of the junction unmatched. Looked up from germline, CDR1 is ENHRY and CDR2 is SYGVKD. The CDR3 is 15 residues long. Written as DNA, the CDR3 is TGTGCCTCACGGGGGGGCCCCCCCGCTGACGATGAGCAGTTCTTC. Encoded protein: CASRGGPPADDEQFF.

This chain uses TRBV27 with TRBJ2-7; 7 nucleotides agree with TRBD1. V shed 7 bases and J 6 bases; nucleotides not matched to a gene: 15. CDR1 is MNHEY and CDR2 is SMNVEV in the germline V gene (reference sequence). The CDR3 covers 15 residues. DNA for the CDR3: TGTGCCAGCAACCCCGGGACAGAAGCCCCCCTCGAGCAGTACTTC. Its protein product is CASNPGTEAPLEQYF.

The chain links TRBV23-1 to TRBJ2-7; the D gene is possibly TRBD1 (6 bases). TRBV23-1 is marked as an open reading frame, function uncertain. CDR3 length: 20 residues. V lost 0 bases, J lost 2 bases, and 26 bases lay in between. CDR3 amino acids: CASSQSLEGVENCITYEQYF. CDR3 nucleotide sequence: TGCGCCAGCAGTCAATCGCTAGAGGGGGTGGAAAACTGCATTACCTACGAGCAGTACTTC.

The chain has TRBV7-6 and TRBJ2-3; D possibly corresponds to TRBD1 (5 bases). There are 15 residues in the CDR3. Trimming removed 5 bases at V and 1 base at J, with 13 bases between. Germline CDR1 SGHVS, CDR2 FNYEAQ. The CDR3 is CASSPRQGGTDTQYF. The CDR3 DNA sequence: TGTGCCAGCAGCCCTCGGCAGGGTGGCACAGATACGCAGTATTTT.

The chain has TRBV11-2 and TRBJ2-3; 7 bases agree with TRBD2. Per germline, CDR1 SGHAT and CDR2 FQNNGV. The trim removed 4 bases at V and 4 bases at J, leaving 5 bases unmatched. There are 14 residues in the CDR3. Written as DNA, the CDR3 is TGTGCCAGCAGCTCCGGACTAGTTCCAGATACGCAGTATTTT. Its translation: CASSSGLVPDTQYF.